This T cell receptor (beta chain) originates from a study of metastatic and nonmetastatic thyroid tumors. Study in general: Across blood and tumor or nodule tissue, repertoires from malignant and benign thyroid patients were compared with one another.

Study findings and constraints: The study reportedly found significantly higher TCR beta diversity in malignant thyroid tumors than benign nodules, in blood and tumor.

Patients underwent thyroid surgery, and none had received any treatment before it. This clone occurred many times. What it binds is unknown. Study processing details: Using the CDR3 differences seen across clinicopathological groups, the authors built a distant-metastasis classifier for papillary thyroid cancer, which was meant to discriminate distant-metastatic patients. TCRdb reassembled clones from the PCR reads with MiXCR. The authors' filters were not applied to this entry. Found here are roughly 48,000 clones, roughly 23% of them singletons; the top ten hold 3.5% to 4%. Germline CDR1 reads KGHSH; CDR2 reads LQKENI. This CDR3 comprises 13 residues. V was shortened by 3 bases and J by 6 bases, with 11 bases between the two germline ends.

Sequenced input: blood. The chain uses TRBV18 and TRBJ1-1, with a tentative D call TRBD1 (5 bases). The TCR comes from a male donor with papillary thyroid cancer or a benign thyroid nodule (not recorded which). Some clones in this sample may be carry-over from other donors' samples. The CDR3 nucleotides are TGTGCCAGCTCACCCCAGTCAGGGTCTGAAGCTTTCTTT. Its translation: CASSPQSGSEAFF. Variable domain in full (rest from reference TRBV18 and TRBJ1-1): NAGVMQNPRHLVRRRGQEARLRCSPMKGHSHVYWYRQLPEEGLKFMVYLQKENIIDESGMPKERFSAEFPKEGPSILRIQQVVRGDSAAYFCASSPQSGSEAFFGQGTRLTVV.